A single T cell receptor (beta chain) is shown here with its context. What this receptor recognizes is not known. No much larger clone is present one base from it, and per-base qualities are unavailable. At one collaborating source in Seattle, patients were enrolled during active infection and were followed longitudinally through the course of disease. The collaborating institutions used their own protocols to collect whole blood in K2EDTA tubes. For TCRbeta analysis, collaborators shipped samples in one of three forms: frozen whole blood, isolated PBMCs, or DNA extracted from either of those sample types. This sample stems from a study of blood T cell repertoires in COVID-19 (dated by TCRdb to 2018 to 2021). About the study as a whole: Samples covering the acute and convalescent phases of COVID-19 were provided by collaborators in the United States, Italy and Spain. The prospective study material was composed of cDNA or gDNA derived from T cells, B-cell-depleted T cells, or PBMCs. Subjects who had been exposed to COVID-19, were actively infected with it, or had recovered from it provided the deeply sampled blood TCRbeta repertoires that made up the dataset. The repertoires were released in a freely available public database intended as a resource for research on the immune response to SARS-CoV-2. Samples were obtained from the ongoing ImmuneRACE study (first 160 participants) and from roughly 1,300 subjects provided by 6 global collaborators. Sample metadata almost always included a de-identified subject ID, COVID-19 status, age in years and sex. HLA class I and class II types, where available, came from metadata supplied by the sample provider rather than from assay-based typing. General conclusions and limits of the study: Clinical and demographic metadata were provided uncurated, with the amount varying by source and participant.

V and J are truncated by 4 bases and 4 bases respectively, leaving an intervening sequence of 10 bases. Measured from the cysteine to the phenylalanine, the CDR3 is 12 residues long. Just the 36-base CDR3 DNA is kept, in frame starting at base 1. The germline V gene sets CDR1 to SQVTM and CDR2 to ANQGSEA. TCRbeta CDR3 regions were amplified from genomic DNA by means of the immunoSEQ Assay, a bias-controlled multiplex PCR. The original pipeline was this. The number of nucleated cells in each sample was estimated from the amplification of reference gene primers within the assay. To quantify the absolute abundance of each unique TCRbeta CDR3 rearrangement, sequence reads were collapsed and filtered. For each sample, productive Simpson clonality was calculated as the square root of Simpson's diversity index across productive rearrangements. Held by TCRdb, this immuneACCESS table contains in-frame sequences only and omits some clones. Under half of the omission traces to an unresolved V gene where checked; the cause of the rest is unknown. The V and J calls and clone size come from that table; D and trimming were worked out from the DNA. The sample data list tens of thousands of clones, and roughly 80% of these were observed just once. The ten largest clones take up about 14% of the sample.

Sequenced sample: peripheral blood. The V gene is TRBV29-1 and the J gene is TRBJ1-1; no confident D gene assignment can be made. The sequence derives from a man in his fifties or sixties with COVID-19, enrolled during active disease. Read as DNA, the sequence is TGCAGCGTTGCGGGAGGTGGCACTGAAGCTTTCTTT. The resulting protein is CSVAGGGTEAFF.